This TCR beta chain was documented in a study of control samples from healthy donors and cancer patients. The germline CDR1 and CDR2 sequences are SGHKS and YYEKEE (reference sequence). V shed 4 bases and J shed 2 bases, with 10 bases lying between them. The CDR3 is 13 residues long. The method was immunoSEQ multiplex PCR; TCRdb's version includes in-frame clones alone and lacks a portion of them. Here the sample spans about 140,000 clones, roughly 89% being singletons. Sequenced input: blood. The rearrangement joins TRBV5-5 to TRBJ2-7; D ambiguous. The receptor was derived from a man in his thirties or forties in good health. CDR3 sequence: CASSVGPPYEQYF. Here the CDR3 DNA reads TGTGCCAGCAGCGTGGGTCCGCCCTACGAGCAGTACTTC.